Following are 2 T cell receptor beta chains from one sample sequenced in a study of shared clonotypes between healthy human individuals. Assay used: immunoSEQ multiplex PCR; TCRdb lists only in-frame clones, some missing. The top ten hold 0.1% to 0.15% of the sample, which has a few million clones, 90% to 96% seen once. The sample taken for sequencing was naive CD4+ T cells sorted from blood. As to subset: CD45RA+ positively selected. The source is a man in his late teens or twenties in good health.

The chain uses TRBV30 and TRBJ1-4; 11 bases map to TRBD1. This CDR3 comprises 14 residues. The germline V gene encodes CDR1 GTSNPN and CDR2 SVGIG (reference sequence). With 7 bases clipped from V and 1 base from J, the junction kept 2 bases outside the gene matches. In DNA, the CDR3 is TGTGCCTCGGACAGGGGGCAAACTAATGAAAAACTGTTTTTT. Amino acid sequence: CASDRGQTNEKLFF.

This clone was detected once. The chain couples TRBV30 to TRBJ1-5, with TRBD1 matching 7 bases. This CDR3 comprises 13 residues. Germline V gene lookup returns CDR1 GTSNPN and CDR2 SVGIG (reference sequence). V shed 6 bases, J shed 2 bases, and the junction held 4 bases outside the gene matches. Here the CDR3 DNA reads TGTGCCTGTACAACAGGGGGCAATCAGCCCCAGCATTTT. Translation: CACTTGGNQPQHF.